This T cell receptor beta chain was captured in a study of graft-versus-host responses after intestinal transplantation. The study plated 200,000 CFSE-labeled responders with 200,000 irradiated, violet-dye-labeled stimulators. The protocol was immunoSEQ multiplex PCR, while the TCRdb copy is restricted to in-frame clones and leaves out a portion. The sample consists of 12,000 or so clones, 35% of them appearing once. Overall study results and limits: Individuals carrying graft-donor T cell macrochimerism showed high graft-versus-host to host-versus-graft clonal ratios in allografts.

By share, this clone counts as large. Trimming took 3 bases from V and 0 from J, leaving 15 bases between them. The germline CDR1 and CDR2 sequences are LGHNA and YNFKEQ. The CDR3 is 16 amino acids. The V and J genes are TRBV4-2 and TRBJ2-7; perhaps D is TRBD1 or TRBD2 (6 bases each). The TCR originated in a human patient who received an intestinal transplant. This material consisted of alloreactive CD8+ T cells from a mixed lymphocyte reaction culture, taken before intestinal transplant. Subset described: CFSE-low proliferating T cells sorted from roughly six-day pre-transplant mixed lymphocyte reaction (GvH or HvG direction). CDR3 DNA sequence: TGTGCCAGCAGCCAGGGGGCTAGCGAGTACTCCTACGAGCAGTACTTC. This codes for CASSQGASEYSYEQYF.